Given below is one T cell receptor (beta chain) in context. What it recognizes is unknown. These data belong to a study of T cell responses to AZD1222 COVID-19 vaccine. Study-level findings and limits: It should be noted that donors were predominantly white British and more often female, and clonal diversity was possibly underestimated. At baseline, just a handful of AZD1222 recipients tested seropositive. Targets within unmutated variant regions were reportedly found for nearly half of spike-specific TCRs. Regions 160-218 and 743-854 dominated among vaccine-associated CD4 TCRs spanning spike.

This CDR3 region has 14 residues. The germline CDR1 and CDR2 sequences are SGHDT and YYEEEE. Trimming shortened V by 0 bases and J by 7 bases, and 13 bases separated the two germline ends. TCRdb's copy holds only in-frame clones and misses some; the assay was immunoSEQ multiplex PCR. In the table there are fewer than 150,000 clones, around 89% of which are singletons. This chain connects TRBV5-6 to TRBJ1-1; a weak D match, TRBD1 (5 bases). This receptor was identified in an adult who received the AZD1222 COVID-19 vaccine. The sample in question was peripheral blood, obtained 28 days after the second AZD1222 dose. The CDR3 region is CASSLAVGLIEAFF. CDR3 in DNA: TGTGCCAGCAGCTTGGCCGTGGGGCTGATTGAAGCTTTCTTT.